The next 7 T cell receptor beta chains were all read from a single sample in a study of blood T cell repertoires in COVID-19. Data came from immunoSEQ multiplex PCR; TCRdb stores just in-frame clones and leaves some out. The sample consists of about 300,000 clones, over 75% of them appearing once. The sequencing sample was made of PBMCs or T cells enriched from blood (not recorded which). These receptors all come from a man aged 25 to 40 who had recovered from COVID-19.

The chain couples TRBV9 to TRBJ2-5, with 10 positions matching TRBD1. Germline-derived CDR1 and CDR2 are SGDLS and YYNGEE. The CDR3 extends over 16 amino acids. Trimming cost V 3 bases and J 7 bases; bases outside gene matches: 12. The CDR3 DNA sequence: TGTGCCAGCAGCGAGGGGACAGGGGACACCCGGGGGACCCAGTACTTC. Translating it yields CASSEGTGDTRGTQYF.

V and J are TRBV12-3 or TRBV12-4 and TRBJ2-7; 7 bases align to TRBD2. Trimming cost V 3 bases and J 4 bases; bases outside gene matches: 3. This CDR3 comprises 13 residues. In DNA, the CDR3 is TGTGCCAGCAGTTTCGGGGGGATTTACGAGCAGTACTTC. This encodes CASSFGGIYEQYF.

CDR3 residues: CASSLKQGIVNTEAFF. CDR3 sequence (DNA): TGCGCCAGCAGCTTAAAACAGGGGATCGTGAACACTGAAGCTTTCTTT. The J gene is TRBJ1-1, the V gene TRBV5-1; 7 nucleotides match TRBD1. V trimming: 2 bases; J trimming: 0 bases; junction bases outside the gene matches: 7. Germline CDR1 SGHRS, CDR2 YFSETQ. This CDR3 comprises 16 residues.

CDR3 region: CSAINRGRNTEAFF. For the CDR3, the DNA is TGCAGCGCCATAAACAGGGGGCGAAACACTGAAGCTTTCTTT. The chain uses TRBV29-1 and TRBJ1-1; TRBD1 matches 9 bases. This CDR3 has 14 residues. Germline V CDR1 and CDR2: SQVTM, ANQGSEA. With V trimmed by 7 bases and J by 2 bases, 8 bases remained unmatched.

CDR3 region: CASSIWGPEETQYF. The CDR3 DNA reads TGTGCCAGTAGTATTTGGGGGCCGGAAGAGACCCAGTACTTC. The rearrangement uses TRBV19 and TRBJ2-5; D perhaps matches TRBD1 (6 bases). The CDR3 loop spans 14 amino acids. V was shortened by 3 bases and J by 3 bases, with 11 bases between the two germline ends. Germline CDR1 is LNHDA and CDR2 is SQIVND (reference sequence).

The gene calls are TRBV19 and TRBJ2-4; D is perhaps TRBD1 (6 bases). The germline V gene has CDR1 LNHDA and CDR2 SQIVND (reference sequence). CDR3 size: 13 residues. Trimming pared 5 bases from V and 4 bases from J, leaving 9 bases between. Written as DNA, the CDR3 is TGTGCCAGTAGTTTCGACAGGAAAAACATTCAGTACTTC. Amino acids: CASSFDRKNIQYF.

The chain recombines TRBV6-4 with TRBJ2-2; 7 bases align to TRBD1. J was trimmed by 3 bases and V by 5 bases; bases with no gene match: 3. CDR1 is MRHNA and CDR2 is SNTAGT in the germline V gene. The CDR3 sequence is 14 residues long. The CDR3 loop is CASSTGADTGELFF. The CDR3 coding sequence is TGTGCCAGCAGTACAGGGGCGGACACCGGGGAGCTGTTTTTT.